Each of the 30 T cell receptor beta chains below was sequenced from the same sample in a study of cytomegalovirus exposure and HLA in healthy donors. The primer mix had 60 Vbeta and 13 Jbeta primers. Profiled with immunoSEQ multiplex PCR; TCRdb holds only in-frame clones, not every one. The sample comprises approximately 160,000 clones, over 70% of which are singletons, and less than 9% rests with the top ten. The sequenced material came from PBMCs. These receptors all stem from a male donor in good health and CMV-seropositive.

The chain combines TRBV10-1 with TRBJ1-2; 10 positions agree with TRBD1. Germline V lookup: CDR1 WNHNN, CDR2 SYGVQD (reference sequence). There are 15 residues in the CDR3. V dropped 3 bases and J dropped 1; count of bases not matched to a gene: 2. In nucleotides, the CDR3 is TGCGCCAGCAGTGAAGGGACAGGGGTTAACTATGGCTACACCTTC. This encodes CASSEGTGVNYGYTF.

J is TRBJ1-1 and V is TRBV7-9; 8 bases are shared with TRBD1. After removal of 8 bases from V and 0 bases from J, the junction contained 5 bases not matched to a gene. CDR3 length equals 14 residues. Germline CDR1 is SEHNR and CDR2 is FQNEAQ (reference sequence). This CDR3 is CASQKDRVNTEAFF. The CDR3 DNA reads TGTGCCAGCCAGAAGGACAGGGTGAACACTGAAGCTTTCTTT.

A few counts support this clone. The chain uses TRBV13 and TRBJ1-1, with a possible D match to TRBD1 (6 bases). Trimming pared 5 bases from V and 1 base from J, leaving 14 bases between. The germline V gene encodes CDR1 PRHDT and CDR2 FYEKMQ (reference sequence). The CDR3 loop spans 15 amino acids. DNA of the CDR3: TGTGCCAGCAGCCCTGCCCGGACAGCGAACACTGAAGCTTTCTTT. Translated, it gives CASSPARTANTEAFF. The full variable domain, its missing parts supplied by reference TRBV13 and TRBJ1-1, is AAGVIQSPRHLIKEKRETATLKCYPIPRHDTVYWYQQGPGQDPQFLISFYEKMQSDKGSIPDRFSAQQFSDYHSELNMSSLELGDSALYFCASSPARTANTEAFFGQGTRLTVV.

The chain uses TRBV29-1 and TRBJ1-2; TRBD1 matches 7 bases. Germline values: CDR1 SQVTM, CDR2 ANQGSEA. The CDR3 runs 15 residues. J gave up 3 bases and V 0 bases, and 7 bases lay outside the gene matches. The CDR3 region is CSVEDKDRTDYGYTF. The CDR3 DNA reads as TGCAGCGTTGAAGACAAGGACAGGACGGACTATGGCTACACCTTC.

Remarks on this clone: The sample holds other DNA sequences that translate to the same CDR3. The CDR3 here is CASSGRDMNTEAFF. Written as DNA, the CDR3 is TGTGCCAGCAGCGGACGGGACATGAACACTGAAGCTTTCTTT. The J gene is TRBJ1-1, the V gene TRBV13, with D possibly matching TRBD1 (6 bases). This CDR3 has 14 amino acids. The V gene lost 5 bases and the J gene lost 0 bases, with 10 bases spanning the gap. Germline CDR1 reads PRHDT; CDR2 reads FYEKMQ (reference sequence).

As for this clone: A read error may account for a junction end that differs from germline. V is TRBV20-1 and J is TRBJ2-5, with TRBD2 identical over 14 bases. The CDR3 sequence is 11 residues long. Germline loops: CDR1 DFQATT, CDR2 SNEGSKA (reference sequence). The CDR3 spells CSARLAGGINF. The CDR3 DNA reads as TGCAGTGCTCGACTAGCGGGGGGGATTAACTTC.

This clone was seen a few times. V is TRBV9 and J is TRBJ2-3, with D possibly TRBD2 on 6 matching bases. Per germline, CDR1 SGDLS and CDR2 YYNGEE. This CDR3 is built from 17 residues. Trimming took off 2 bases at V and 0 bases at J, with 16 bases between the two ends. The CDR3 here is CASSVGGGEGSTDTQYF. CDR3 sequence (DNA): TGTGCCAGCAGCGTGGGGGGTGGGGAAGGAAGCACAGATACGCAGTATTTT. The full variable domain, in which reference TRBV9 and TRBJ2-3 provide the parts outside the CDR3, is DSGVTQTPKHLITATGQRVTLRCSPRSGDLSVYWYQQSLDQGLQFLIQYYNGEERAKGNILERFSAQQFPDLHSELNLSSLELGDSALYFCASSVGGGEGSTDTQYFGPGTRLTVL.

The chain carries TRBV5-1 and TRBJ1-1; weak D call: TRBD1 (6 bases). The V gene lost 4 bases and the J gene lost 5 bases, with 15 bases spanning the gap. CDR3 length: 14 amino acids. Germline values: CDR1 SGHRS, CDR2 YFSETQ. Here the CDR3 reads CASSLPTGMTEAFF. Written as DNA, the CDR3 is TGCGCCAGCAGCCTACCAACAGGGATGACTGAAGCTTTCTTT.

This clone is a singleton in its sample. This chain links TRBV7-9 with TRBJ2-2, with 9 bases fitting TRBD1. CDR1 is SEHNR and CDR2 is FQNEAQ in the germline V gene (reference sequence). The CDR3 has 16 residues. V shed 1 base and J 6 bases; nucleotides not matched to a gene: 6. The CDR3 here is CASSLDEGQGSGELFF. The CDR3 DNA reads as TGTGCCAGCAGCTTAGACGAGGGACAGGGATCCGGGGAGCTGTTTTTT.

The chain links TRBV6-1 to TRBJ1-2; a weak D match, TRBD1 (5 bases). Germline V CDR1 and CDR2: MNHNS, SASEGT. V lost 10 bases and J 3 bases, leaving 18 bases between the germline ends. The CDR3 covers 14 residues. CDR3 region: CAKVIRGRDYGYTF. CDR3 DNA: TGTGCCAAAGTGATAAGGGGCCGGGACTATGGCTACACCTTC.

This clone was found a few times. The J gene is TRBJ2-2, the V gene TRBV15; TRBD1 aligns across 11 bases. The CDR3 totals 15 residues. V lost 4 bases to trimming and J lost 3 bases; unmatched junction nucleotides: 1. CDR1 and CDR2 (germline): LNHNV, YYDKDF (reference sequence). The CDR3 protein is CATSKGQGDTGELFF. DNA for the CDR3: TGTGCCACCAGCAAGGGACAGGGGGACACCGGGGAGCTGTTTTTT.

The V and J genes are TRBV10-3 and TRBJ1-6; TRBD1 is a possible D gene (5 bases). V lost 3 bases and J 8 bases, leaving 11 bases between the germline ends. CDR3 size: 14 residues. Germline assignment: CDR1 ENHRY and CDR2 SYGVKD. The CDR3 DNA is TGTGCCATCAGTGATGGGTGGGGCGATTCACCCCTCCACTTT. It encodes CAISDGWGDSPLHF.

This clone was observed a few times. The V call is TRBV7-6, the J call TRBJ1-1; D not certain. V lost 0 bases and J lost 1, with 9 bases in between. CDR3 length equals 15 residues. CDR1 SGHVS and CDR2 FNYEAQ come from the germline V gene. CDR3 DNA: TGTGCCAGCAGCTTAGCCGCCGTCAGGAACACTGAAGCTTTCTTT. Its translation: CASSLAAVRNTEAFF.

The chain couples TRBV5-1 to TRBJ2-7; 13 bases match TRBD2. Per germline, CDR1 SGHRS and CDR2 YFSETQ. CDR3 length: 14 residues. The trim removed 5 bases at V and 4 bases at J, leaving 3 bases unmatched. The CDR3 protein is CASRLAGGRYEQYF. The DNA for the CDR3 is TGCGCCAGCAGACTAGCGGGGGGGCGGTACGAGCAGTACTTC.

This chain uses TRBV10-3 with TRBJ2-7; D ambiguous. Germline CDR1 ENHRY, CDR2 SYGVKD. This CDR3 is 13 amino acids long. The V gene lost 7 bases and the J gene lost 5 bases, with 15 bases spanning the gap. CDR3 region: CAITPSVLDEQYF. Here the CDR3 DNA reads TGTGCCATCACCCCGTCGGTGCTCGACGAGCAGTACTTC.

V usage is TRBV19 and J usage is TRBJ1-1; D is uncertain. The CDR3 is 14 residues long. V gave up 6 bases and J gave up 5 bases, with 16 bases separating them. The germline gives CDR1 LNHDA, CDR2 SQIVND (reference sequence). The CDR3 here is CASSQYEGRTEAFF. Written as DNA, the CDR3 is TGTGCCAGTAGCCAGTATGAGGGTAGGACTGAAGCTTTCTTT. The whole variable domain, filled in from reference TRBV19 and TRBJ1-1, reads DGGITQSPKYLFRKEGQNVTLSCEQNLNHDAMYWYRQDPGQGLRLIYYSQIVNDFQKGDIAEGYSVSREKKESFPLTVTSAQKNPTAFYLCASSQYEGRTEAFFGQGTRLTVV.

The CDR3 nucleotides read TGTGCCAGCAGCGTAGTCCATAGCCGAAACACTGAAGCTTTCTTT. This sequence encodes CASSVVHSRNTEAFF. This sequence joins TRBV9 and TRBJ1-1, with D unclear. This CDR3 region has 15 residues. The V and J ends lost 0 bases and 2 bases respectively, with 11 bases between them. Germline assignment: CDR1 SGDLS and CDR2 YYNGEE.

The rearrangement joins TRBV2 to TRBJ1-4; D unclear. Germline CDR1 is SNHLY and CDR2 is FYNNEI. V was cut by 5 bases and J by 8 bases, with 21 bases left in between. The CDR3 sequence is 16 residues long. The CDR3 region is CASSFGDRIPREKLFF. CDR3 DNA: TGTGCCAGCAGTTTCGGAGATAGGATTCCTCGGGAAAAACTGTTTTTT.

This chain joins TRBV6-1 and TRBJ1-5; TRBD1 might be the D (5 bases). Trimming removed 2 bases at V and 6 bases at J, with 20 bases between. The CDR3 runs 17 residues. Per germline, CDR1 MNHNS and CDR2 SASEGT. CDR3 protein: CASSESVGRGWGQPQHF. The CDR3 DNA follows: TGTGCCAGCAGTGAATCTGTCGGGAGGGGTTGGGGTCAGCCCCAGCATTTT.

J is TRBJ2-3 and V is TRBV15, with TRBD2 identical over 8 bases. From germline, CDR1 is LNHNV and CDR2 YYDKDF (reference sequence). Trimming took 1 base from V and 2 from J; bases not matched to a gene: 11. The CDR3 runs 18 residues. The DNA of the CDR3 is TGTGCCACCAGCAGAGTAGGTTGGCGGGGGGATGTCACAGATACGCAGTATTTT. Protein: CATSRVGWRGDVTDTQYF.

J is TRBJ2-2 and V is TRBV5-1; 7 bases are a match to TRBD1. Losses at the gene ends were 0 bases for V and 5 bases for J; bases not matched to a gene: 7. CDR1 and CDR2 from the germline V gene are SGHRS and YFSETQ. This CDR3 is built from 16 residues. The CDR3, as DNA: TGCGCCAGCAGCTTGGCCGGGGCAGGGGGTACCGGGGAGCTGTTTTTT. Its protein is CASSLAGAGGTGELFF.

J is TRBJ1-5 and V is TRBV4-1; TRBD1 matches at 7 bases. The CDR3 has 13 amino acids. Germline V lookup: CDR1 MGHRA, CDR2 YSYEKL. After removal of 1 base from V and 13 bases from J, the junction contained 7 bases not matched to a gene. Here the CDR3 reads CASSQGRGQAQHF. The CDR3, as DNA: TGCGCCAGCAGCCAAGGACGAGGACAGGCTCAGCATTTT.

A few counts support this clone. J is TRBJ1-6 and V is TRBV5-6; a possible D gene is TRBD1 (6 bases). Trimming left V 5 bases short and J 8 bases short, with 11 bases between. This CDR3 has 13 amino acids. Per germline, CDR1 SGHDT and CDR2 YYEEEE. The CDR3 bases are TGTGCCAGCAGAACAAACAGGGATTCACCCCTCCACTTT. Translated, it gives CASRTNRDSPLHF.

V is TRBV19 and J is TRBJ1-5; perhaps TRBD1 as D (5 bases). Trimming took 5 bases from V and 5 from J, leaving 13 bases between them. The CDR3 is 14 amino acids. CDR1 is LNHDA, CDR2 SQIVND, per germline (reference sequence). CDR3 nucleotides: TGTGCCAGTAGTCGGGGACTGTCTGATCAGCCCCAGCATTTT. Translated: CASSRGLSDQPQHF.

The genes are TRBV30 and TRBJ2-5, with 7 bases lining up with TRBD1. The CDR3 totals 12 residues. The germline V gene encodes CDR1 GTSNPN and CDR2 SVGIG (reference sequence). The junction had 7 bases not matched to a gene; V was cut back by 6 bases and J by 6 bases. CDR3 protein: CACNRGRQTQYF. The CDR3 DNA reads TGTGCCTGTAACAGGGGAAGACAGACCCAGTACTTC.

The chain combines TRBV27 with TRBJ1-1, with no clear D. The CDR3 is 14 residues long. V lost 0 bases, J lost 5 bases, and 10 bases lay in between. Germline values: CDR1 MNHEY, CDR2 SMNVEV (reference sequence). The CDR3 nucleotides are TGTGCCAGCAGTTTATCGGGCAGTCGGACTGAAGCTTTCTTT. Translated: CASSLSGSRTEAFF.

CDR3 in amino acids: CASNKGAAGAYEQYF. The CDR3, as DNA: TGTGCCAGCAATAAAGGGGCGGCAGGGGCCTACGAGCAGTACTTC. The chain combines TRBV25-1 with TRBJ2-7; D might be TRBD1 (6 bases). Germline CDR1 is MGHDK and CDR2 is SYGVNS. The CDR3 sequence is 15 residues long. V was trimmed by 7 bases and J by 2 bases, leaving 18 bases between them.

The chain recombines TRBV9 with TRBJ1-1; TRBD1 might be the D (6 bases). Trimming shortened V by 0 bases and J by 3 bases, and 12 bases separated the two germline ends. Germline V gene data show CDR1 as SGDLS and CDR2 as YYNGEE. The length of the CDR3 is 15 residues. CDR3 in amino acids: CASSVVNRVDTEAFF. DNA of the CDR3: TGTGCCAGCAGCGTAGTCAACAGGGTGGACACTGAAGCTTTCTTT.

The chain recombines TRBV7-9 with TRBJ2-1, with a tentative D call TRBD2 (5 bases). CDR1 is SEHNR and CDR2 is FQNEAQ in the germline V gene (reference sequence). This CDR3 comprises 14 residues. V was clipped by 5 bases and J by 2 bases, with 10 bases between them. CDR3 amino acids: CASSLPGTYNEQFF. Written as DNA, the CDR3 is TGTGCCAGCAGCCTGCCCGGGACCTACAATGAGCAGTTCTTC.

This sequence joins TRBV11-3 and TRBJ2-1; 10 positions agree with TRBD1. CDR1 is SGHNT, CDR2 YENEEA, per germline. This CDR3 is 15 amino acids long. The trim removed 5 bases at V and 6 bases at J, leaving 7 bases unmatched. As DNA, the CDR3 is TGTGCCAGCAGCCCTAGACAGGGGGCTCTCAATGAGCAGTTCTTC. The encoded protein is CASSPRQGALNEQFF. Filled out from reference TRBV11-3 and TRBJ2-1, the complete variable domain reads EAGVVQSPRYKIIEKKQPVAFWCNPISGHNTLYWYLQNLGQGPELLIRYENEEAVDDSQLPKDRFSAERLKGVDSTLKIQPAELGDSAVYLCASSPRQGALNEQFFGPGTRLTVL.